This T cell receptor (beta chain) was captured by sequencing in a study of cytomegalovirus exposure and HLA in healthy donors. PCR was performed using 60 Vbeta and 13 Jbeta primers. In the study's own analysis: About 11 million of tens of millions of unique TCR beta chains were shared, per a later count. Sequencing was performed with immunoSEQ multiplex PCR; in TCRdb, only in-frame clones are kept and a portion is missing. That table supplies the V and J calls and clone size; D and trimming were determined from the DNA. In the table there are about 71,000 clones, about 70% of which are singletons. Germline V gene lookup returns CDR1 SGHRS and CDR2 YFSETQ. Deletions cut 2 bases from V and 5 bases from J, with 13 bases between. This CDR3 is built from 14 residues.

The receptor was isolated from a man aged 40-55 years in good health and CMV-seropositive. Sequencing was carried out using PBMCs. The chain has TRBV5-1 and TRBJ2-5; D is perhaps TRBD2 (6 bases). The CDR3 region has the DNA TGCGCCAGCAGCTTAGGCACGGCGGGGGAGACCCAGTACTTC. Residues: CASSLGTAGETQYF. The variable domain in full, with the rest retrieved from reference TRBV5-1 and TRBJ2-5, is KAGVTQTPRYLIKTRGQQVTLSCSPISGHRSVSWYQQTPGQGLQFLFEYFSETQRNKGNFPGRFSGRQFSNSRSEMNVSTLELGDSALYLCASSLGTAGETQYFGPGTRLLVL.